This TCR beta chain is from a study of blood T cell repertoires in COVID-19. Overall study: Samples representing acute and convalescent COVID-19 were sourced from the United States, Italy and Spain. PBMCs, B-cell-depleted T cells, or T cells were the source of the cDNA or gDNA that made up the material.

Original processing methods: For nucleated cells, counts were estimated from reference gene primer amplification. Only in-frame clones appear in the TCRdb table, and some are missing; sequencing was by immunoSEQ multiplex PCR. The V and J calls and clone size were taken over from that table, and D and trimming were inferred from the DNA. The data show 68,000 or so clones, around 86% seen once. This clone was found once. V was shortened by 1 base and J by 1 base, with 17 bases between the two germline ends. This CDR3 contains 18 residues. Looked up from germline, CDR1 is SGHTA and CDR2 is FQGNSA. The sequenced material came from peripheral blood. This chain uses TRBV7-2 with TRBJ2-1; D perhaps matches TRBD1 (6 bases). The sequence was collected from a man in his forties or fifties with active COVID-19. Here the CDR3 DNA reads TGTGCCAGCAGCTTAGTACAGGGAAACTATGGTTCCTACAATGAGCAGTTCTTC. Encoded protein: CASSLVQGNYGSYNEQFF.